The entry that follows covers one TCR beta chain sequence. Its antigen is unknown. The protocol was immunoSEQ multiplex PCR, while the TCRdb copy is restricted to in-frame clones and leaves out a portion. The sample consists of 86,000 or so clones, about 84% of them appearing once. Time point reported: pretreatment peripheral blood. Locally advanced or metastatic urothelial carcinoma affected the patients. A total of 1 to 8 samples per patient were collected pretreatment and on-treatment. This sample stems from a study of PD-L1 blockade in urothelial cancer. Study-wide background: Peripheral blood specimens exhibited a median yield of around 140,000 T cells. Whole-study findings and limits: Clonality of blood TCR below the median before treatment predicted better survival.

This sample comprised PBMCs, obtained around atezolizumab (anti-PD-L1) treatment. The TCR sequence derives from a man between 60 and 75 years old with urothelial cancer.

CDR3 coding DNA: TGTGCCAGCAGCGTAGGGCGGGGGATGGGGTACGAGCAGTACTTC. As protein: CASSVGRGMGYEQYF. The gene calls are TRBV9 and TRBJ2-7; 7 positions match TRBD2. This CDR3 comprises 15 residues. Germline loops: CDR1 SGDLS, CDR2 YYNGEE. The V gene end was trimmed by 0 bases and the J gene end by 4 bases; junction bases not matched to a gene: 7. Complete variable domain (other parts from reference TRBV9 and TRBJ2-7): DSGVTQTPKHLITATGQRVTLRCSPRSGDLSVYWYQQSLDQGLQFLIQYYNGEERAKGNILERFSAQQFPDLHSELNLSSLELGDSALYFCASSVGRGMGYEQYFGPGTRLTVT.